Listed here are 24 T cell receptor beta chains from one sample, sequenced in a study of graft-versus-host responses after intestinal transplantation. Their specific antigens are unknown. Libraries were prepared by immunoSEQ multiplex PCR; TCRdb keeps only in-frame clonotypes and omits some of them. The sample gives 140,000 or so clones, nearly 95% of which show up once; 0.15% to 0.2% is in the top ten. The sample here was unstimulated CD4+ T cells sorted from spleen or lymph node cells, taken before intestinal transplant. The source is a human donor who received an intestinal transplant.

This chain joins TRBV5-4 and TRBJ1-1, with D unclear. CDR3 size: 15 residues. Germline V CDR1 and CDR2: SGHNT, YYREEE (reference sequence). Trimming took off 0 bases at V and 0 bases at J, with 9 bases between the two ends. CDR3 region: CASSLVGRMNTEAFF. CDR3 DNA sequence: TGTGCCAGCAGCTTGGTTGGGCGAATGAACACTGAAGCTTTCTTT.

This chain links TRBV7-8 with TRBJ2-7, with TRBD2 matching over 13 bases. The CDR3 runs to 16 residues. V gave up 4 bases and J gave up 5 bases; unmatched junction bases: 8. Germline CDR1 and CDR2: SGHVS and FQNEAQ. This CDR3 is CASSSQTSGRTNEQYF. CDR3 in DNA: TGTGCCAGCAGCTCGCAGACTAGCGGGAGGACAAACGAGCAGTACTTC.

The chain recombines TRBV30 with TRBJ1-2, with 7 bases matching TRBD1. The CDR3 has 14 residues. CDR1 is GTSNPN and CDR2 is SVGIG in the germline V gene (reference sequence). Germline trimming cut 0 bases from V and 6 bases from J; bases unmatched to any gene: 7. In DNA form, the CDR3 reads TGTGCCTGGAGTGTCTTGCGACAGGGAAATGGCTACACCTTC. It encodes CAWSVLRQGNGYTF.

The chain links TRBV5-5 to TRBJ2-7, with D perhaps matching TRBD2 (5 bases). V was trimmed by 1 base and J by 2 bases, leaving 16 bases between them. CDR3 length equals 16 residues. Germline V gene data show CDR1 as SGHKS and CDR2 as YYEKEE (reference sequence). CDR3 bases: TGTGCCAGCAGCTTGACGGGATTCCGGGGAACCTACGAGCAGTACTTC. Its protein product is CASSLTGFRGTYEQYF.

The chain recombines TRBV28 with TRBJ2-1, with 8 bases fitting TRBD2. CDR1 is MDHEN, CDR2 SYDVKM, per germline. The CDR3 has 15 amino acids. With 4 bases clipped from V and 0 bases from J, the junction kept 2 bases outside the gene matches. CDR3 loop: CASSSRGASYNEQFF. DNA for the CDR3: TGTGCCAGCAGTTCGCGGGGGGCCTCCTACAATGAGCAGTTCTTC.

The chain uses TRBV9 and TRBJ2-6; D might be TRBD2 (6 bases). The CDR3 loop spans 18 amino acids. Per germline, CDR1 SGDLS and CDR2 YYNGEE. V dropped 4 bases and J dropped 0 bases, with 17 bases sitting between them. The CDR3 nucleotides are TGTGCCAGCAGCCCTCGGGAGAGGCTCCGCTCTGGGGCCAACGTCCTGACTTTC. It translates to CASSPRERLRSGANVLTF.

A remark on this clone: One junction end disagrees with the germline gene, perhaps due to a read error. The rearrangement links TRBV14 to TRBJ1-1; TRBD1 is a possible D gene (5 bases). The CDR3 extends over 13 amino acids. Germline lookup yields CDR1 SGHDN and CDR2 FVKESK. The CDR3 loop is CASIPGTNTETFF. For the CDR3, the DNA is TGTGCCAGCATTCCGGGGACGAACACTGAAACTTTCTTT.

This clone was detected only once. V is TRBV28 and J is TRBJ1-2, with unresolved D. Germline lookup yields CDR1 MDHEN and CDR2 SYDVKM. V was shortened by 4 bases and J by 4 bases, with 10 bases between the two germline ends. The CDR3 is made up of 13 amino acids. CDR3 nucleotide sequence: TGTGCCAGCAGTTCCCCCAATGGCTATGGCTACACCTTC. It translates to CASSSPNGYGYTF.

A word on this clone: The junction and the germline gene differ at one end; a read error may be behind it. The CDR3 DNA sequence: TGTGCCAGCGCACCCCGGCTAGCGGGAACGTATGAGCAGTTCTTC. As protein: CASAPRLAGTYEQFF. This chain uses TRBV5-1 with TRBJ2-1; 9 bases are a match to TRBD2. Germline loops: CDR1 SGHRS, CDR2 YFSETQ. The CDR3 covers 15 residues.

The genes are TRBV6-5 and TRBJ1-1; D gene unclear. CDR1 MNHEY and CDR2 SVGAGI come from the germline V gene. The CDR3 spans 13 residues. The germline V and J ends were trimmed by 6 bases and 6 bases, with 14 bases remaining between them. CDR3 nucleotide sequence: TGTGCCAGCAGGCATATTATAGCGGCTGAAGCTTTCTTT. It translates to CASRHIIAAEAFF.

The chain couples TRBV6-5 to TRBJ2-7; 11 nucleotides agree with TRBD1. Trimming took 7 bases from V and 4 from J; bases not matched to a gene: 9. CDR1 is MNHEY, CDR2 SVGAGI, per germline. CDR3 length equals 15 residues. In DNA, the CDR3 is TGTGCCAGCAAACTAGGACAGGGGGCATTATACGAGCAGTACTTC. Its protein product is CASKLGQGALYEQYF.

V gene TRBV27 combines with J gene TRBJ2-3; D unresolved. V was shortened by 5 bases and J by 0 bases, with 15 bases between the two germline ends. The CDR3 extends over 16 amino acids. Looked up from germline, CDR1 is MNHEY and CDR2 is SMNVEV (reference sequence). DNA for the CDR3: TGTGCCAGCAGTCCCAGAGAGGCTATTAGCACAGATACGCAGTATTTT. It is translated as CASSPREAISTDTQYF.

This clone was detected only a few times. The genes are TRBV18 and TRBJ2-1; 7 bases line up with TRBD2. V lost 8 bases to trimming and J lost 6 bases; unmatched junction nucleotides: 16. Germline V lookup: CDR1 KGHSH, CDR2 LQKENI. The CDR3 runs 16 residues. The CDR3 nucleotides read TGTGCCAGCCACAATCCGGCGGGAGCAAAGATCAATGAGCAGTTCTTC. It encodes CASHNPAGAKINEQFF.

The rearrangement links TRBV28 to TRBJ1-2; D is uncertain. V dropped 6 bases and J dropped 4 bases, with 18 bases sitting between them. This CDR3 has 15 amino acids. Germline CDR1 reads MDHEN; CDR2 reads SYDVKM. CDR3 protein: CASRFISGRGYGYTF. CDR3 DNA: TGTGCCAGCAGATTTATCTCCGGACGCGGCTATGGCTACACCTTC.

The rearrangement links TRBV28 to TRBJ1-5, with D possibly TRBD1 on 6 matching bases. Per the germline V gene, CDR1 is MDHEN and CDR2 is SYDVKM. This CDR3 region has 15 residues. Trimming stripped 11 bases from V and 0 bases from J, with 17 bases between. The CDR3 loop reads CAGGGQDLSNQPQHF. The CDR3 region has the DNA TGTGCCGGGGGGGGGCAGGACCTTAGCAATCAGCCCCAGCATTTT.

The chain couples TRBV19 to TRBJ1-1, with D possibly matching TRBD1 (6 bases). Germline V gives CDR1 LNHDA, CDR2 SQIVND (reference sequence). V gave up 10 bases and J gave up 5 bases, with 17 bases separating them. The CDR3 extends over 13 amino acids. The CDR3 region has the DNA TGTGCCACTAAACAGGGAGGAGAAACTGAAGCTTTCTTT. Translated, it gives CATKQGGETEAFF.

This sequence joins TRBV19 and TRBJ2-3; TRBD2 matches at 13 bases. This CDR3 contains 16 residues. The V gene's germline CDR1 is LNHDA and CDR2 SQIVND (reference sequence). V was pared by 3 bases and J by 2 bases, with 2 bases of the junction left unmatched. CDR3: CASSMGLAGNTDTQYF. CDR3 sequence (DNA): TGTGCCAGTAGTATGGGACTAGCGGGGAACACAGATACGCAGTATTTT.

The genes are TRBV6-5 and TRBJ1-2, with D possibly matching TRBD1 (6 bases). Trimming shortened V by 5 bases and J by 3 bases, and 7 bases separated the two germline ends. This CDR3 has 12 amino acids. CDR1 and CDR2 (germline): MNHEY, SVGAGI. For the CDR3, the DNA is TGTGCCAGCAGTAGGACAGACTATGGCTACACCTTC. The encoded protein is CASSRTDYGYTF.

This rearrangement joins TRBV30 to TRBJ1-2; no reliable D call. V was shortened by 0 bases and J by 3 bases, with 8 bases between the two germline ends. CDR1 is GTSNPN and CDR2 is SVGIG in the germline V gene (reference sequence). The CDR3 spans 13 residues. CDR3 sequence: CAWSVGFDYGYTF. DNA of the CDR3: TGTGCCTGGAGTGTTGGGTTCGACTATGGCTACACCTTC.

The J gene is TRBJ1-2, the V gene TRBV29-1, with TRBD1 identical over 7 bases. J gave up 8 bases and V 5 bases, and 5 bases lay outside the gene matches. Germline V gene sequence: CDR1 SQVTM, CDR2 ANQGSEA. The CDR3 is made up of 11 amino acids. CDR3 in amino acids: CSVSTGMGYTF. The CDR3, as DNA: TGCAGCGTTTCGACAGGGATGGGCTACACCTTC.

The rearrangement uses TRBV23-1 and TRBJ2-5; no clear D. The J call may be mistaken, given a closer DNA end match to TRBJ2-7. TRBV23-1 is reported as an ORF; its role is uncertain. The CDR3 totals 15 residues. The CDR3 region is CASSQSRLALYEQYF. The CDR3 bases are TGCGCCAGCAGTCAATCGCGACTCGCCCTCTACGAGCAGTACTTC.

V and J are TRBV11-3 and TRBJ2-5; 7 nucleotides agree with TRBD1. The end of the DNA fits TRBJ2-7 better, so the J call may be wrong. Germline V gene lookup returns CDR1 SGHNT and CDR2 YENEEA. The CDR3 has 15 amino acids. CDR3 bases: TGTGCCAGCAGCTTAGGGACAGGTTTCGTCTACGAGCAGTACTTC. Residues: CASSLGTGFVYEQYF.

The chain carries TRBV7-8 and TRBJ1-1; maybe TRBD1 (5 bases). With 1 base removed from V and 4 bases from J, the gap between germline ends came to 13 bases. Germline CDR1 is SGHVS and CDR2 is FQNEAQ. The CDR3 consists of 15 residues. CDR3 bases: TGTGCCAGCAGCTTAGTTAACAGGCGGGGCACTGAAGCTTTCTTT. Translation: CASSLVNRRGTEAFF. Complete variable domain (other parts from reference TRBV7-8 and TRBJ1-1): GAGVSQSPRYKVAKRGQDVALRCDPISGHVSLFWYQQALGQGPEFLTYFQNEAQLDKSGLPSDRFFAERPEGSVSTLKIQRTQQEDSAVYLCASSLVNRRGTEAFFGQGTRLTVV.

CDR3 nucleotides: TGCGCCAGCAGCCAAGAAGCAGGGCCGAACACCGGGGAGCTGTTTTTT. It specifies CASSQEAGPNTGELFF. The J gene is TRBJ2-2, the V gene TRBV4-3; D may be TRBD1 (5 bases). Between the trimmed V and J ends, which lost 0 bases and 0 bases, there was a span of 8 bases. The germline gives CDR1 LGHNA, CDR2 YSLEER. The CDR3 sequence is 16 residues long.